Each of the 8 T cell receptor beta chains below was sequenced from the same sample in a study of shared clonotypes between healthy human individuals. Here immunoSEQ multiplex PCR was the method, and the copy in TCRdb shows in-frame clones only, minus some. The sample lists about 480,000 clones, around 79% occurring once. The sequenced sample was PBMCs. All receptors derive from a woman in her forties in good health. Some clones in this sample may be carry-over from other donors' samples.

The V and J genes are TRBV11-2 and TRBJ2-7; D ambiguous. The CDR3 is 12 residues long. Germline CDR1 and CDR2: SGHAT and FQNNGV. V lost 0 bases and J 11 bases, leaving 11 bases between the germline ends. CDR3 region: CASSLDRGAEYF. In DNA form, the CDR3 reads TGTGCCAGCAGCTTAGATAGAGGAGCTGAGTACTTC.

The chain links TRBV29-1 to TRBJ2-7, with a possible D match to TRBD1 (6 bases). Trimming shortened V by 0 bases and J by 1 base, and 10 bases separated the two germline ends. Germline-derived CDR1 and CDR2 are SQVTM and ANQGSEA. This CDR3 has 14 residues. In DNA form, the CDR3 reads TGCAGCGTTGAAGATAGCGACAGGTCCTACGAGCAGTACTTC. It encodes CSVEDSDRSYEQYF.

The gene calls are TRBV30 and TRBJ2-7; D uncertain. The germline CDR1 and CDR2 sequences are GTSNPN and SVGIG (reference sequence). The V and J ends lost 3 bases and 5 bases respectively, with 11 bases between them. The CDR3 is 12 residues long. The DNA of the CDR3 is TGTGCCTGGAGAGGTGAGCTCCACGAGCAGTACTTC. Amino acids: CAWRGELHEQYF.

The chain recombines TRBV10-2 with TRBJ2-3; weak D call: TRBD1 (6 bases). The CDR3 totals 12 residues. The V end lost 7 bases, the J end lost 6 bases, and 11 bases lay between the germline ends. CDR1 is WSHSY and CDR2 is SAAADI in the germline V gene. The CDR3 region is CASTERGDTQYF. The DNA for the CDR3 is TGCGCCAGCACCGAGAGGGGGGATACGCAGTATTTT.

The chain recombines TRBV9 with TRBJ2-2, with a weak D call TRBD2 (5 bases). Germline V lookup: CDR1 SGDLS, CDR2 YYNGEE. Trimming removed 4 bases from V and 6 bases from J, with 19 bases in between. CDR3 length: 16 amino acids. The CDR3 sequence is CASSPRGKGSPGELFF. In nucleotides, the CDR3 is TGTGCCAGCAGCCCTCGTGGGAAAGGGAGCCCCGGGGAGCTGTTTTTT. The full variable domain, completed using reference TRBV9 and TRBJ2-2, is DSGVTQTPKHLITATGQRVTLRCSPRSGDLSVYWYQQSLDQGLQFLIQYYNGEERAKGNILERFSAQQFPDLHSELNLSSLELGDSALYFCASSPRGKGSPGELFFGEGSRLTVL.

This rearrangement joins TRBV15 to TRBJ1-4; D is unresolved. V lost 0 bases to trimming and J lost 3 bases, with 11 bases between them. Germline V lookup: CDR1 LNHNV, CDR2 YYDKDF (reference sequence). The CDR3 consists of 16 residues. The CDR3 protein is CATSRDPGPPNEKLFF. The CDR3 nucleotides are TGTGCCACCAGCAGAGACCCAGGTCCCCCTAATGAAAAACTGTTTTTT.

The chain joins TRBV28 to TRBJ1-2; D is perhaps TRBD1 (5 bases). Germline CDR1 is MDHEN and CDR2 is SYDVKM. The length of the CDR3 is 12 residues. V was pared by 11 bases and J by 6 bases, with 16 bases between. CDR3 sequence reads: CAGLGASDGYTF. Written as DNA, the CDR3 is TGTGCCGGCCTCGGGGCCAGCGATGGCTACACCTTC.

J is TRBJ1-1 and V is TRBV5-6; TRBD1 aligns across 8 bases. Germline loops: CDR1 SGHDT, CDR2 YYEEEE. This CDR3 region has 14 residues. V was clipped by 3 bases and J by 5 bases; unmatched bases: 6. The CDR3 loop reads CASSWTGRGTEAFF. The CDR3 DNA follows: TGTGCCAGCAGCTGGACAGGGAGAGGTACTGAAGCTTTCTTT.